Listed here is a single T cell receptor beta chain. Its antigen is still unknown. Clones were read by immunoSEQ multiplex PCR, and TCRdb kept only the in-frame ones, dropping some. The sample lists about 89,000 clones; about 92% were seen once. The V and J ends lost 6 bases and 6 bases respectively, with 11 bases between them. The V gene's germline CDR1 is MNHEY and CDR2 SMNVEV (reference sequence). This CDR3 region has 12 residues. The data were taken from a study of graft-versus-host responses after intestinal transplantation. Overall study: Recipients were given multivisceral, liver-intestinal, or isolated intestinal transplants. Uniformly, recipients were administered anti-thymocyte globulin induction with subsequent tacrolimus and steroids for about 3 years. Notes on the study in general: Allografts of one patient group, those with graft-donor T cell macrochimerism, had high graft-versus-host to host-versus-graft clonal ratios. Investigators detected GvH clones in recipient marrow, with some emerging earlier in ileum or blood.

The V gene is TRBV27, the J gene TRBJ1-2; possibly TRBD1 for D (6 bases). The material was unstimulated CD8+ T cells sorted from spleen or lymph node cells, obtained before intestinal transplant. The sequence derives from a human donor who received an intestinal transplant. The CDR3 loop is CASRGYRDGYTF. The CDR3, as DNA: TGTGCCAGCAGGGGATACAGGGATGGCTACACCTTC.